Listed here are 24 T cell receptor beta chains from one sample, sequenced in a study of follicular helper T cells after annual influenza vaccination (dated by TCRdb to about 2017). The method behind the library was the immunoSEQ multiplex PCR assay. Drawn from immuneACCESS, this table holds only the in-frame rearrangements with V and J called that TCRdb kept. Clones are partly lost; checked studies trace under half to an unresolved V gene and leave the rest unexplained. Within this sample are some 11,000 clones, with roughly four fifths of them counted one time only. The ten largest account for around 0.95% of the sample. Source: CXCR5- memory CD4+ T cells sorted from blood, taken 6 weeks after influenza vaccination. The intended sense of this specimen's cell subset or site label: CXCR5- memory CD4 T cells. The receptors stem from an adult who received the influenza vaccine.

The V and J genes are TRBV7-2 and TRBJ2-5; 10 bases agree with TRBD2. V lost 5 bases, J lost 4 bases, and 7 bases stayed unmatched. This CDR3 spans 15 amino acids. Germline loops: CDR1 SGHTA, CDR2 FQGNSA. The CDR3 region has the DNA TGTGCCAGCAGCGCAGCGGGAGGGCCGGTAGAGACCCAGTACTTC. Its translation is CASSAAGGPVETQYF. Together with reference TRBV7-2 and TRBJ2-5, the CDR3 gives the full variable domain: GAGVSQSPSNKVTEKGKDVELRCDPISGHTALYWYRQSLGQGLEFLIYFQGNSAPDKSGLPSDRFSAERTGGSVSTLTIQRTQQEDSAVYLCASSAAGGPVETQYFGPGTRLLVL.

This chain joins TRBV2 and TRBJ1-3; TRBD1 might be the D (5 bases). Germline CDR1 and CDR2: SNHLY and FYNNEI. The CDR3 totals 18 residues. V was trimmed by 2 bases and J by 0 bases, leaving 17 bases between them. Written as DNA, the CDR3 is TGTGCCAGCAGTGAACACCTGCCCTCACAGGTCTCTGGAAACACCATATATTTT. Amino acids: CASSEHLPSQVSGNTIYF.

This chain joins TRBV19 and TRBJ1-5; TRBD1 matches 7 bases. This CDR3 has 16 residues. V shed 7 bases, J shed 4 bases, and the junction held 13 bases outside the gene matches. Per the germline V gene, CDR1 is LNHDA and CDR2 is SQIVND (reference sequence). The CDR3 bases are TGTGCCAGTAATTCGGCAGGGGGTTTGGGAAATCAGCCCCAGCATTTT. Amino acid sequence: CASNSAGGLGNQPQHF.

The DNA of the CDR3 is TGTGCCAGCAGCTTGGGACTAGCGGGAGTGTCCGGGGAGCTGTTTTTT. As protein: CASSLGLAGVSGELFF. V is TRBV13 and J is TRBJ2-2; 14 positions match TRBD2. Germline V CDR1 and CDR2: PRHDT, FYEKMQ (reference sequence). The junction had 3 bases not matched to a gene; V was cut back by 3 bases and J by 6 bases. The CDR3 consists of 16 residues.

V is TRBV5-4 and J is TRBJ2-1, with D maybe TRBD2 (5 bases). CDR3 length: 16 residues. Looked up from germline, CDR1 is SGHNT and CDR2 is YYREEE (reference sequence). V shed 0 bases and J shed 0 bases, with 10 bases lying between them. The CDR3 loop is CASSLGLPTSYNEQFF. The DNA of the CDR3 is TGTGCCAGCAGCTTGGGACTACCGACCTCCTACAATGAGCAGTTCTTC.

CDR3 sequence (DNA): TGTGCCAGCAAGGGCTACAATGAGCAGTTCTTC. Translation gives CASKGYNEQFF. V gene TRBV11-2 combines with J gene TRBJ2-1; D is ambiguous. There are 11 residues in the CDR3. Trimming shortened V by 7 bases and J by 3 bases, and 4 bases separated the two germline ends. Germline V lookup: CDR1 SGHAT, CDR2 FQNNGV.

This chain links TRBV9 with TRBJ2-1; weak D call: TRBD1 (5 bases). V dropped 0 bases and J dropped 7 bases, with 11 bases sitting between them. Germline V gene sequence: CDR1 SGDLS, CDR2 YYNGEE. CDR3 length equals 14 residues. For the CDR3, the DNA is TGTGCCAGCAGCGTAGGGGGCTATTCGAATGAGCAGTTCTTC. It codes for CASSVGGYSNEQFF.

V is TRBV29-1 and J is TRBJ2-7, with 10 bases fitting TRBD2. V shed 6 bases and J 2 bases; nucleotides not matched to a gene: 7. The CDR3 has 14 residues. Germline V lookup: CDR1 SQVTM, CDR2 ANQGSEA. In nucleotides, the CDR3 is TGCAGCGTGGAACAAGCGGGGGGGCCCTACGAGCAGTACTTC. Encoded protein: CSVEQAGGPYEQYF.

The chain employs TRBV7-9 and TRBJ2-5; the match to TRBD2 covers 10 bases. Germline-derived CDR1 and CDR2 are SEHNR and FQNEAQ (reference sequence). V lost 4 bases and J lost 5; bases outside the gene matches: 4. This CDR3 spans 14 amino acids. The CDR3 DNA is TGTGCCAGCAGCTCCCGACTAGCGGGTGAGACCCAGTACTTC. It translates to CASSSRLAGETQYF.

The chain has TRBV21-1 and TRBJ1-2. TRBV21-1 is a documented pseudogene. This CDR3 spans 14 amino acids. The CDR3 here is CASRGDRRGNGYTF. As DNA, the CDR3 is TGTGCCAGCAGGGGAGACAGGCGCGGGAATGGCTACACCTTC.

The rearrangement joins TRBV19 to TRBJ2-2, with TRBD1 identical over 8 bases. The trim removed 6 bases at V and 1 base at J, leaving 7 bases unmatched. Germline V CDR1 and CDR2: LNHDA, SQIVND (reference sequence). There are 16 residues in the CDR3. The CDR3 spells CASRFPGTGNTGELFF. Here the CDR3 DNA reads TGTGCCAGTAGGTTCCCCGGGACAGGGAACACCGGGGAGCTGTTTTTT.

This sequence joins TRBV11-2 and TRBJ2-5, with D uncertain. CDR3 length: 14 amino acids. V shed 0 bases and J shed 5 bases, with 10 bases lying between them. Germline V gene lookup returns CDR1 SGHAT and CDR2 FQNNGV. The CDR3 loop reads CASSLDPWLETQYF. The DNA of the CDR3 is TGTGCCAGCAGCTTAGATCCGTGGCTGGAGACCCAGTACTTC.

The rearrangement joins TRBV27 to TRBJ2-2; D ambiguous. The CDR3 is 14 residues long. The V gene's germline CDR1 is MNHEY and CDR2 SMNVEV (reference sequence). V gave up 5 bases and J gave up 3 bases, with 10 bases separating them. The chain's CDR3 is CASSRGSYTGELFF. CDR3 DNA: TGTGCCAGCAGTAGAGGTTCATACACCGGGGAGCTGTTTTTT.

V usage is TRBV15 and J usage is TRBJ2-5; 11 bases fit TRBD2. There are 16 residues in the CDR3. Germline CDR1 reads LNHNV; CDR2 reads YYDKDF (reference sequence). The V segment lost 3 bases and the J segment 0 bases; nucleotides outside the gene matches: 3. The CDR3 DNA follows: TGTGCCACCAGCAGGGGGACTAGCGGTTACCAAGAGACCCAGTACTTC. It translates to CATSRGTSGYQETQYF.

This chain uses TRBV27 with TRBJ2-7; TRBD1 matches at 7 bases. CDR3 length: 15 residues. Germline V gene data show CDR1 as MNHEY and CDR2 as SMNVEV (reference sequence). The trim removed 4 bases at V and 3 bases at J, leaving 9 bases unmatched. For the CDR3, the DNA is TGTGCCAGCAGTTCCTCGGGACAGCGCTTCTACGAGCAGTACTTC. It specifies CASSSSGQRFYEQYF.

DNA of the CDR3: TGTGCCAGCACCCAGCGCGAACTACCATACAATGAGCAGTTCTTC. It codes for CASTQRELPYNEQFF. The gene calls are TRBV28 and TRBJ2-1; D unclear. This CDR3 is 15 amino acids long. The V and J ends lost 7 bases and 4 bases respectively, with 17 bases between them. Germline CDR1 is MDHEN and CDR2 is SYDVKM. Based on the CDR3 plus reference TRBV28 and TRBJ2-1, the full variable domain is DVKVTQSSRYLVKRTGEKVFLECVQDMDHENMFWYRQDPGLGLRLIYFSYDVKMKEKGDIPEGYSVSREKKERFSLILESASTNQTSMYLCASTQRELPYNEQFFGPGTRLTVL.

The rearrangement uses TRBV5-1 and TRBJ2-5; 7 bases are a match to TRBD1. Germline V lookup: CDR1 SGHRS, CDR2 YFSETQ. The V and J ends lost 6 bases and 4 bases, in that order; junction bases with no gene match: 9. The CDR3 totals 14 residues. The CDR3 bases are TGCGCCAGCAAAATAGGGGGCCCTGGAGAGACCCAGTACTTC. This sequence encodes CASKIGGPGETQYF.

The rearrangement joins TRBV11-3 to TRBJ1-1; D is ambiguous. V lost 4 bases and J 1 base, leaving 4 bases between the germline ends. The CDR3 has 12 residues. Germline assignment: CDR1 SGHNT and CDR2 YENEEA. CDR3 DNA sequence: TGTGCCAGCAGCTCCCAGAACACTGAAGCTTTCTTT. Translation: CASSSQNTEAFF.

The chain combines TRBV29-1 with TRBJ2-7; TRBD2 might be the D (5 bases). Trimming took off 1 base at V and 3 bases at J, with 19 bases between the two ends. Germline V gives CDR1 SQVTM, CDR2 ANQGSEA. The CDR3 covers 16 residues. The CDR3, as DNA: TGCAGCGTTGAAGGAGACGGCGGTAGCGACCACTACGAGCAGTACTTC. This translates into CSVEGDGGSDHYEQYF.

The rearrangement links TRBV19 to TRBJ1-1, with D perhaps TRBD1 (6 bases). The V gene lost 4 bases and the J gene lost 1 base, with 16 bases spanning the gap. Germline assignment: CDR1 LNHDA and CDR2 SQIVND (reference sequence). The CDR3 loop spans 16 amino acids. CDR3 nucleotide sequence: TGTGCCAGTAGTAGCATACAGGGACGGCGGAACACTGAAGCTTTCTTT. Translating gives CASSSIQGRRNTEAFF. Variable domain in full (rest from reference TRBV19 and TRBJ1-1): DGGITQSPKYLFRKEGQNVTLSCEQNLNHDAMYWYRQDPGQGLRLIYYSQIVNDFQKGDIAEGYSVSREKKESFPLTVTSAQKNPTAFYLCASSSIQGRRNTEAFFGQGTRLTVV.

CDR3 bases: TGTGCCAGCAGCCCTCGGACCAGCGGGGTTTCAGATACGCAGTATTTT. Translating it yields CASSPRTSGVSDTQYF. The chain links TRBV7-9 to TRBJ2-3, with 7 bases identical to TRBD2. Per germline, CDR1 SEHNR and CDR2 FQNEAQ (reference sequence). CDR3 length equals 16 residues. V dropped 5 bases and J dropped 4; count of bases not matched to a gene: 12.

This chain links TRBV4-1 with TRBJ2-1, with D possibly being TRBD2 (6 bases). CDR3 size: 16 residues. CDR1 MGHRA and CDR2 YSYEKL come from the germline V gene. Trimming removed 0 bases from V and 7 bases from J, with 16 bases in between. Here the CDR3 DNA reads TGCGCCAGCAGCCAAGATCGGAGGGCCGATCGGAATGAGCAGTTCTTC. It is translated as CASSQDRRADRNEQFF.

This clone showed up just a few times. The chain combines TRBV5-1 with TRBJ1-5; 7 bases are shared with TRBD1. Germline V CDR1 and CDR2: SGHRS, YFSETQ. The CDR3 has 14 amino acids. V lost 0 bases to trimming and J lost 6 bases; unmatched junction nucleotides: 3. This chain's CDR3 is CASSLGQGGQPQHF. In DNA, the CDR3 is TGCGCCAGCAGCTTGGGGCAGGGGGGTCAGCCCCAGCATTTT.

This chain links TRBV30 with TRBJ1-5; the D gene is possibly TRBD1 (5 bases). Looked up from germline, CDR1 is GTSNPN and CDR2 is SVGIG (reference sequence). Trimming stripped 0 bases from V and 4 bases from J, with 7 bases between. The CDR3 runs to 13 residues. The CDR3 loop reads CAWSVRGNQPQHF. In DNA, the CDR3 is TGTGCCTGGAGTGTAAGGGGTAATCAGCCCCAGCATTTT.